A selection of T cell receptor beta chains follows, all from one sample in a study of T cell repertoires in cytomegalovirus infection. TCRdb passed the reads through MiXCR, listing each CDR3 protein once. The sample yields around 170,000 distinct CDR3 sequences, roughly a sixth seen once. The sample consisted of CD8+ T cells from PBMCs. Every receptor here comes from a human donor in good health (CMV status not recorded). Some clones in this sample may be carry-over from other donors' samples. Both conserved end residues are part of each CDR3. The D gene is left open where the match is weak. Expanded clones are given a class, and other clones once, few, many or no size at all.

>TRBV7-6|few|.|TRBJ2-3
TGTGCCAGCAGCTATATAAGGGAGGCGGTAGATACGCAGTATTTT
CASSYIREAVDTQYF
>TRBV7-2|few|.|TRBJ1-2
TGTGCCAGCAGCTTTGGTCCTCCAGGGAACTATGGCTACACCTTC
CASSFGPPGNYGYTF
>TRBV28|.|.|TRBJ1-3
TGTGCCAGCAGTCCGCGGACTGGGACTGGAAACACCATATATTTT
CASSPRTGTGNTIYF
>TRBV7-6|many|TRBD2|TRBJ2-7
TGTGCCAGCAGCCCGGGACTATCTAACGAGCAGTACTTC
CASSPGLSNEQYF
>TRBV7-9|many|.|TRBJ2-3
TGTGCCAGCAGCCTGGGACTGGATACGCAGTATTTT
CASSLGLDTQYF
>TRBV29-1|.|.|TRBJ2-2
TGCAGCGTTTTTATCGGGGAGCTGTTTTTT
CSVFIGELFF
>TRBV12-3/TRBV12-4|.|.|TRBJ1-1
TGTGCCAGCAGCTACACAGGGTACACTGAAGCTTTCTTT
CASSYTGYTEAFF
>TRBV6-8|.|TRBD2|TRBJ2-7
TGTGCCAGCAGAACGACTAGCAAAGTACCCCACGAGCAGTACTTC
CASRTTSKVPHEQYF
>TRBV10-3|few|.|TRBJ1-2
TGTGCCATCAGTGATGAGGGGAACTATGGCTACACCTTC
CAISDEGNYGYTF
>TRBV7-9|few|TRBD2|TRBJ2-7
TGTGCCAGCAGCGTATACGGGACTAGCGGGGAATTGGGAAACGAGCAGTACTTC
CASSVYGTSGELGNEQYF
>TRBV11-2|many|.|TRBJ2-1
TGTGCCAGCAGCTTCGGAGGGGGTAATGAGCAGTTCTTC
CASSFGGGNEQFF
>TRBV7-8|many|.|TRBJ2-7
TGTGCCAGCAGCGAAAGCTCCTACGAGCAGTACTTC
CASSESSYEQYF
>TRBV6-2/TRBV6-3|.|.|TRBJ2-1
TGTGCCAGCAGCCCTTCGACAGTTATACAGTTCTTC
CASSPSTVIQFF
>TRBV5-1|.|.|TRBJ1-2
TGCGCCAGCAGCTTGCTTGGGTTAGGTCGGGGCTACACCTTC
CASSLLGLGRGYTF
>TRBV11-2|few|.|TRBJ2-1
TGTGCCAGCAGCTTAGCAAGGGTCGGATCGCACAATGAGCAGTTCTTC
CASSLARVGSHNEQFF
>TRBV7-8|few|TRBD2|TRBJ2-1
TGTGCCAGCAGCTCCCCAGGAGCGGGGGGGTACAATGAGCAGTTCTTC
CASSSPGAGGYNEQFF
>TRBV6-2/TRBV6-3|.|.|TRBJ1-1
TGTGCCAGCAGTTACCTTCGAGATGGGGGTCGGGGAACTGAAGCTTTCTTT
CASSYLRDGGRGTEAFF
>TRBV7-9|few|.|TRBJ1-1
TGTGCCAGCAGCCGGGGGGCAAGCGAAGCTTTCTTT
CASSRGASEAFF
>TRBV28|.|.|TRBJ2-3
TGTGCCAGCAGTTCCAACTCGGGGGATACGCAGTATTTT
CASSSNSGDTQYF
>TRBV11-2|.|.|TRBJ1-6
TGTGCCAGCAGCTTAGACCCATATAATTCACCCCTCCACTTT
CASSLDPYNSPLHF
>TRBV7-3|.|TRBD2|TRBJ2-2
TGTGCCAGCAGCCTGACTAGCGCCGGGCTCGGGGAGCTGTTTTTT
CASSLTSAGLGELFF
>TRBV7-8|.|.|TRBJ2-3
TGTGCCAGCAGCTTACAAGTGGACGAAGCAGCGATCCCTCTCTCCACAGATACGCAGTATTTT
CASSLQVDEAAIPLSTDTQYF
>TRBV7-9|.|.|TRBJ2-1
TGTGCCAGCAGCTCCCCCGGCGGGATCAGCAATGAGCAGTTCTTC
CASSSPGGISNEQFF
>TRBV19|.|.|TRBJ1-1
TGTGCCAGTAGTCCCCCGGTGTGGACTGAAGCTTTCTTT
CASSPPVWTEAFF
>TRBV7-8|.|TRBD1|TRBJ2-1
TGTGCCAGCAGCTTAGGCCTAGGGGGCTTGGGGAATGAGCAGTTCTTC
CASSLGLGGLGNEQFF
>TRBV7-2|few|TRBD2|TRBJ2-7
TGTGCCAGCATCGGACTAGCGGGAGGGTGGGAGCAGTACTTC
CASIGLAGGWEQYF
>TRBV14|.|TRBD2|TRBJ2-3
TGTGCCAGCAGCCGGACTAGCGGGTTAAGCGATACGCAGTATTTT
CASSRTSGLSDTQYF
>TRBV6-1|few|.|TRBJ2-5
TGTGCCAGCAGTGAAGGGGTTGTGACGGCGGATGAGACCCAGTACTTC
CASSEGVVTADETQYF
>TRBV5-4|few|.|TRBJ2-1
TGTGCCAGCAGCGTAGCTGCCTCCTACAATGAGCAGTTCTTC
CASSVAASYNEQFF
>TRBV2|.|TRBD2|TRBJ2-1
TGTGCCAGCCCCGGGACTAGCGGTCCCTACAATGAGCAGTTCTTC
CASPGTSGPYNEQFF
>TRBV29-1|.|TRBD1|TRBJ2-7
TGCAGCGTTAATACAGGGGCATCCTACGAGCAGTACTTC
CSVNTGASYEQYF
>TRBV7-6|many|.|TRBJ2-3
TGTGCCAGCAGCTTAACTGGACCCACAGATACGCAGTATTTT
CASSLTGPTDTQYF
>TRBV7-2|many|.|TRBJ1-5
TGTGCCAGCAGCCCCCCGGGAGCGGGGGGCAATCAGCCCCAGCATTTT
CASSPPGAGGNQPQHF
>TRBV5-5|.|.|TRBJ2-1
TGTGCCAGCAGCTTAATAGCGGACGACAATGAGCAGTTCTTC
CASSLIADDNEQFF
>TRBV20-1|few|.|TRBJ2-1
TGCAGTGCTAGAGATGACCATTATGAGCAGTTCTTC
CSARDDHYEQFF
>TRBV25-1|few|.|TRBJ2-5
TGTGCCAGCAGTGACTGGGAAATAGAAGAGACCCAGTACTTC
CASSDWEIEETQYF
>TRBV6-2/TRBV6-3|few|TRBD1|TRBJ2-1
TGTGCCAGCAGTGGCCGGGACAGGTTTAATGAGCAGTTCTTC
CASSGRDRFNEQFF
>TRBV14|few|TRBD1|TRBJ2-1
TGTGCCAGCAGCCTGACAGGGGGCAACTACAATGAGCAGTTCTTC
CASSLTGGNYNEQFF
>TRBV7-2|.|.|TRBJ2-5
TGTGCCAGCAGCTTACGGGGCAGGGCCCCTTGGGAGACCCAGTACTTC
CASSLRGRAPWETQYF
>TRBV23-1|.|.|TRBJ1-2
TGCGCCAGCAAACCACAGGAATTCGTCTATGGCTACACCTTC
CASKPQEFVYGYTF
>TRBV29-1|few|.|TRBJ1-2
TGCAGCCACCCCGAGGGGGATAACTATGGCTACACCTTC
CSHPEGDNYGYTF
>TRBV21-1|.|.|TRBJ1-1
TGTGCCAGCAGCAGATACAGCAGCACTGAAGCTTTCTTT
CASSRYSSTEAFF
>TRBV7-2|.|.|TRBJ1-6
TGTGCCAGCAGCAGCCGGGACTCACTAAATTCACCCCTCCACTTT
CASSSRDSLNSPLHF
>TRBV11-2|few|.|TRBJ2-2
TGTGCCAGCACCTCGGTTTCGGACGGGGAGCTGTTTTTT
CASTSVSDGELFF
>TRBV2|.|TRBD1|TRBJ1-1
TGTGCCAGCACCCTGACAGGGGTAGGGACTGAAGCTTTCTTT
CASTLTGVGTEAFF
>TRBV7-8|.|.|TRBJ2-1
TGTGCCGGGAGGACGGTGAACAATGAGCAGTTCTTC
CAGRTVNNEQFF
>TRBV7-9|few|TRBD2|TRBJ2-1
TGTGCCAGCAGCTCCCCGACTAGCGGGATCTACAATGAGCAGTTCTTC
CASSSPTSGIYNEQFF
>TRBV7-2|.|.|TRBJ1-1
TGTGCCAGCAGCCATCAGGGAGAAATTGAAGCTTTCTTT
CASSHQGEIEAFF
>TRBV7-9|.|.|TRBJ2-1
TGTGCCAGCAGCCAATTCAGGGATGAGCAGTTCTTC
CASSQFRDEQFF
>TRBV6-1|few|TRBD2|TRBJ2-7
TGTGCCAGCACCTTTTCGACTAGCGGGTACGAGCAGTACTTC
CASTFSTSGYEQYF
>TRBV4-3|.|.|TRBJ2-5
TGCGCCAGCAGCCAAGATCTGTCGATACAAGAGACCCAGTACTTC
CASSQDLSIQETQYF
>TRBV28|few|TRBD2|TRBJ2-7
TGTGCCAGCAGTTTGCAACTAGCGGTGGTTGGGATCTACGAGCAGTACTTC
CASSLQLAVVGIYEQYF
>TRBV12-5|.|TRBD1|TRBJ2-2
TGTGCTAGTGGTTTGGTACCCACAGGGGGTAACACCGGGGAGCTGTTTTTT
CASGLVPTGGNTGELFF
>TRBV10-3|.|.|TRBJ2-3
TGTGCCATCAGTGGGAAGGAGGAGACCCTGACAGAAGCTAGCACAGATACGCAGTATTTT
CAISGKEETLTEASTDTQYF
>TRBV7-2|.|.|TRBJ2-1
TGTGCCAGCAGCCAGCAGAACTCCTACAATGAGCAGTTCTTC
CASSQQNSYNEQFF
>TRBV6-2/TRBV6-3|few|.|TRBJ2-5
TGTGCCAGCAGTTACTATCCTACAGGAAGCGAGACCCAGTACTTC
CASSYYPTGSETQYF
>TRBV11-2|few|TRBD2|TRBJ2-5
TGTGCCAGCAGCTTAAATGCGGGGGGGAGACAAGAGACCCAGTACTTC
CASSLNAGGRQETQYF